This entry lists 23 T cell receptor beta chains sequenced from one sample in a study of cytotoxic CD8 clonotypes in ibrutinib-treated CLL. Clones were sequenced by immunoSEQ multiplex PCR, and TCRdb holds only the in-frame ones, with some missing. The sample consists of about 25,000 clones, roughly two thirds of them appearing once. This sample comprised PBMCs, obtained at disease progression, from a patient treated with ibrutinib. The receptor set was obtained from a human donor with chronic lymphocytic leukemia.

This chain uses TRBV9 with TRBJ2-2; D perhaps matches TRBD2 (5 bases). The CDR3 is 14 residues long. In germline, CDR1 is SGDLS, CDR2 YYNGEE. V was cut by 3 bases and J by 1 base, with 7 bases left in between. This chain's CDR3 is CASSAGLNTGELFF. DNA for the CDR3: TGTGCCAGCAGCGCCGGACTGAACACCGGGGAGCTGTTTTTT.

This chain uses TRBV6-6 with TRBJ2-1; 12 nucleotides agree with TRBD2. The CDR3 sequence is 15 residues long. In germline, CDR1 is MNHNY, CDR2 SVGAGI (reference sequence). The trim removed 6 bases at V and 6 bases at J, leaving 6 bases unmatched. The CDR3 protein is CASSPLAGGPNEQFF. For the CDR3, the DNA is TGTGCCAGCAGCCCCCTAGCGGGGGGGCCCAATGAGCAGTTCTTC.

CDR3 residues: CASSQGAGQNSPLHF. In DNA, the CDR3 is TGTGCCAGCAGCCAAGGGGCAGGGCAAAATTCACCCCTCCACTTT. V is TRBV6-5 and J is TRBJ1-6; D is perhaps TRBD1 (5 bases). The CDR3 spans 15 residues. Germline CDR1 and CDR2: MNHEY and SVGAGI. With 6 bases removed from V and 7 bases from J, the gap between germline ends came to 16 bases.

The rearrangement links TRBV5-4 to TRBJ2-3, with 13 bases fitting TRBD2. V was clipped by 4 bases and J by 6 bases; unmatched bases: 11. The CDR3 contains 17 residues. Germline CDR1 is SGHNT and CDR2 is YYREEE (reference sequence). Here the CDR3 DNA reads TGTGCCAGCAGCGTGACGGGACTAGCGGGGCCCCGGGATACGCAGTATTTT. This translates into CASSVTGLAGPRDTQYF.

This clone has more than one count but fewer than ten. This chain links TRBV6-6 with TRBJ2-7, with a weak D call TRBD2 (6 bases). CDR1 is MNHNY, CDR2 SVGAGI, per germline (reference sequence). This CDR3 region has 12 residues. V was cut by 9 bases and J by 3 bases, with 12 bases left in between. CDR3 sequence: CASSTGGYEQYF. Here the CDR3 DNA reads TGTGCCAGTTCAACCGGGGGCTACGAGCAGTACTTC.

This chain links TRBV15 with TRBJ1-1; no clear D gene. CDR1 is LNHNV and CDR2 is YYDKDF in the germline V gene (reference sequence). The CDR3 extends over 14 amino acids. V lost 0 bases and J lost 3, with 8 bases in between. The CDR3 is CATSRDRAYTEAFF. CDR3 coding DNA: TGTGCCACCAGCAGAGATAGAGCATACACTGAAGCTTTCTTT.

The chain joins TRBV9 to TRBJ1-2, with D tentatively TRBD1 (6 bases). Germline CDR1 reads SGDLS; CDR2 reads YYNGEE. Trimming left V 4 bases short and J 2 bases short, with 12 bases between. The CDR3 covers 14 residues. The CDR3 reads CASSPGQINYGYTF. CDR3 bases: TGTGCCAGCAGCCCCGGACAGATAAACTATGGCTACACCTTC.

V usage is TRBV27 and J usage is TRBJ1-1, with TRBD1 matching 7 bases. The length of the CDR3 is 15 residues. Germline trimming cut 3 bases from V and 6 bases from J; bases unmatched to any gene: 10. Germline V gene lookup returns CDR1 MNHEY and CDR2 SMNVEV (reference sequence). CDR3 coding DNA: TGTGCCAGCAGTTTGGATACAGGGGTAGGCGCTGAAGCTTTCTTT. Translating it yields CASSLDTGVGAEAFF.

This chain uses TRBV7-7 with TRBJ2-1, with 11 bases aligning to TRBD2. V lost 5 bases to trimming and J lost 0 bases; unmatched junction nucleotides: 12. The CDR3 loop spans 19 amino acids. Germline CDR1 reads SSHAT; CDR2 reads FNYEAQ (reference sequence). CDR3 sequence (DNA): TGTGCCAGCAGCAAATCCGGGACTAGCGGCTCAAGCTCCTACAATGAGCAGTTCTTC. Protein product: CASSKSGTSGSSSYNEQFF.

This clone was detected only once. This chain links TRBV7-9 with TRBJ2-5; TRBD1 aligns across 9 bases. CDR3 length: 16 amino acids. V lost 3 bases to trimming and J lost 4 bases; unmatched junction nucleotides: 9. Germline V gene sequence: CDR1 SEHNR, CDR2 FQNEAQ (reference sequence). The CDR3 DNA reads as TGTGCCAGCAGCTTCACACCGGGACAGGGTCGAGAGACCCAGTACTTC. Amino acid sequence: CASSFTPGQGRETQYF. The variable domain in full, with the rest retrieved from reference TRBV7-9 and TRBJ2-5, is DTGVSQNPRHKITKRGQNVTFRCDPISEHNRLYWYRQTLGQGPEFLTYFQNEAQLEKSRLLSDRFSAERPKGSFSTLEIQRTEQGDSAMYLCASSFTPGQGRETQYFGPGTRLLVL.

The chain has TRBV5-1 and TRBJ1-3; the D is unclear. With 2 bases removed from V and 0 bases from J, the gap between germline ends came to 3 bases. Germline V gene lookup returns CDR1 SGHRS and CDR2 YFSETQ. This CDR3 is built from 13 residues. The CDR3 loop reads CASSLNSGNTIYF. In DNA, the CDR3 is TGCGCCAGCAGCTTAAACTCTGGAAACACCATATATTTT. The variable domain in full, with the rest retrieved from reference TRBV5-1 and TRBJ1-3, is KAGVTQTPRYLIKTRGQQVTLSCSPISGHRSVSWYQQTPGQGLQFLFEYFSETQRNKGNFPGRFSGRQFSNSRSEMNVSTLELGDSALYLCASSLNSGNTIYFGEGSWLTVV.

The sample holds one count of this clone. The genes are TRBV27 and TRBJ1-1, with TRBD1 as a possible D gene (5 bases). V gave up 6 bases and J gave up 8 bases, with 16 bases separating them. Germline loops: CDR1 MNHEY, CDR2 SMNVEV (reference sequence). The CDR3 is 13 amino acids. The CDR3 region is CASRRGLMSEAFF. CDR3 bases: TGTGCCAGCAGGCGGGGACTCATGAGCGAAGCTTTCTTT.

The chain has TRBV4-1 and TRBJ2-3, with 11 bases lining up with TRBD2. The length of the CDR3 is 18 residues. In germline, CDR1 is MGHRA, CDR2 YSYEKL. The ends lost 1 base at V and 2 bases at J; junction bases unmatched: 8. This CDR3 is CASSQVGASGGSTDTQYF. Written as DNA, the CDR3 is TGCGCCAGCAGCCAAGTGGGCGCTAGCGGGGGGTCCACAGATACGCAGTATTTT.

This chain joins TRBV15 and TRBJ1-5, with D possibly being TRBD1 (5 bases). In germline, CDR1 is LNHNV, CDR2 YYDKDF (reference sequence). The CDR3 sequence is 16 residues long. V was trimmed by 0 bases and J by 3 bases, leaving 12 bases between them. DNA of the CDR3: TGTGCCACCAGCAGAGAAAGCAGGGTCCTCAATCAGCCCCAGCATTTT. This codes for CATSRESRVLNQPQHF.

The chain joins TRBV13 to TRBJ1-2, with TRBD1 matching 7 bases. V lost 6 bases and J lost 5; bases outside the gene matches: 12. The germline gives CDR1 PRHDT, CDR2 FYEKMQ (reference sequence). This CDR3 contains 15 residues. In DNA, the CDR3 is TGTGCCAGCAGTTACCAAACAGGGGCCGCATATGGCTACACCTTC. Protein product: CASSYQTGAAYGYTF. The full variable domain, with the rest looked up from reference TRBV13 and TRBJ1-2, is AAGVIQSPRHLIKEKRETATLKCYPIPRHDTVYWYQQGPGQDPQFLISFYEKMQSDKGSIPDRFSAQQFSDYHSELNMSSLELGDSALYFCASSYQTGAAYGYTFGSGTRLTVV.

This chain uses TRBV19 with TRBJ2-7; 7 bases match TRBD1. The CDR3 sequence is 15 residues long. J was trimmed by 4 bases and V by 4 bases; bases with no gene match: 10. Germline CDR1 is LNHDA and CDR2 is SQIVND (reference sequence). CDR3 DNA: TGTGCCAGTAGTACCCACCGGGACAGAGTATACGAGCAGTACTTC. It encodes CASSTHRDRVYEQYF. Supplemented by reference TRBV19 and TRBJ2-7, the full variable domain reads DGGITQSPKYLFRKEGQNVTLSCEQNLNHDAMYWYRQDPGQGLRLIYYSQIVNDFQKGDIAEGYSVSREKKESFPLTVTSAQKNPTAFYLCASSTHRDRVYEQYFGPGTRLTVT.

J is TRBJ1-4 and V is TRBV18; a weak D match, TRBD1 (5 bases). The CDR3 consists of 18 residues. Trimming cost V 3 bases and J 0 bases, with 17 bases left between them. CDR1 and CDR2 (germline): KGHSH, LQKENI. CDR3 region: CASSPGLYPGATNEKLFF. CDR3 in DNA: TGTGCCAGCTCACCGGGACTATACCCTGGGGCAACTAATGAAAAACTGTTTTTT.

V and J are TRBV5-1 and TRBJ1-6, with 10 bases identical to TRBD1. CDR1 and CDR2 from the germline V gene are SGHRS and YFSETQ. Trimming took 4 bases from V and 8 from J; bases not matched to a gene: 6. The CDR3 runs to 15 residues. CDR3 in DNA: TGCGCCAGCAGCCTTACAGGACAGGGGGATTCACCCCTCCACTTT. Encoded protein: CASSLTGQGDSPLHF.

The gene calls are TRBV6-6 and TRBJ2-4; D is uncertain. Per germline, CDR1 MNHNY and CDR2 SVGAGI (reference sequence). V was trimmed by 5 bases and J by 4 bases, leaving 15 bases between them. The CDR3 runs 15 residues. The chain's CDR3 is CASSDVLSGKNIQYF. Written as DNA, the CDR3 is TGTGCCAGCAGTGACGTTTTAAGTGGGAAAAACATTCAGTACTTC.

The chain employs TRBV6-6 and TRBJ1-3; D remains ambiguous. This CDR3 region has 13 residues. Germline values: CDR1 MNHNY, CDR2 SVGAGI (reference sequence). V lost 8 bases and J 0 bases, leaving 8 bases between the germline ends. CDR3 residues: CASPSVSGNTIYF. The CDR3 bases are TGTGCCAGCCCTTCAGTCTCTGGAAACACCATATATTTT.

V and J are TRBV5-4 and TRBJ1-4, with D maybe TRBD1 (6 bases). The CDR3 has 18 residues. The ends were cut back, 4 bases at V and 7 bases at J, with 26 bases in the middle. Germline values: CDR1 SGHNT, CDR2 YYREEE (reference sequence). In DNA, the CDR3 is TGTGCCAGCAGCCCCGCCCCAGGGGATGGGCAAAGGTCTGAAAAACTGTTTTTT. Its translation is CASSPAPGDGQRSEKLFF.

This chain uses TRBV12-5 with TRBJ1-2, with TRBD1 as a possible D gene (5 bases). V lost 7 bases and J lost 2, with 11 bases in between. From germline, CDR1 is LGHNT and CDR2 FRNRAP. The CDR3 extends over 13 amino acids. This CDR3 is CASDGQGNYGYTF. The CDR3 region has the DNA TGTGCTAGTGATGGCCAGGGAAACTATGGCTACACCTTC. Filled out from reference TRBV12-5 and TRBJ1-2, the complete variable domain reads DARVTQTPRHKVTEMGQEVTMRCQPILGHNTVFWYRQTMMQGLELLAYFRNRAPLDDSGMPKDRFSAEMPDATLATLKIQPSEPRDSAVYFCASDGQGNYGYTFGSGTRLTVV.

The rearrangement links TRBV4-1 to TRBJ1-1, with D maybe TRBD1 (5 bases). V dropped 4 bases and J dropped 1 base, with 19 bases sitting between them. Germline lookup yields CDR1 MGHRA and CDR2 YSYEKL. The CDR3 runs to 17 residues. The CDR3 DNA reads as TGCGCCAGCAGCCGAAGCTCTCAGGGTTTGGAGAACACTGAAGCTTTCTTT. Its translation: CASSRSSQGLENTEAFF.